The text below deals with one T cell receptor (beta chain). As yet, its antigen is unknown. This entry is derived from a study of Ad26.COV2.S vaccination and SARS-CoV-2 variants. Regarding the study as a whole: The TCR-based breadth and depth measures might underestimate overall T cell responses. Spike-specific responses of CD8+ and CD4+ T cells were reported to display substantial breadth after vaccination.

The CDR3 totals 16 residues. Germline values: CDR1 SGHTS, CDR2 YDEGEE. Trimming removed 6 bases at V and 3 bases at J, with 18 bases between. Assay used: immunoSEQ multiplex PCR; TCRdb lists only in-frame clones, some missing. The repertoire holds about 94,000 clones, 82% seen once, with roughly 15% in the top ten. The sequence derives from a human donor who had recovered from COVID-19. This chain links TRBV5-8 with TRBJ2-2, with D possibly TRBD2 on 6 matching bases. The sample was peripheral blood, taken after recovery from COVID-19. The CDR3 reads CASNNLLAIDTGELFF. CDR3 sequence (DNA): TGTGCCAGCAACAATCTTCTAGCGATTGACACCGGGGAGCTGTTTTTT. The whole variable domain, remainder taken from reference TRBV5-8 and TRBJ2-2, is EAGVTQSPTHLIKTRGQQATLRCSPISGHTSVYWYQQALGLGLQFLLWYDEGEERNRGNFPPRFSGRQFPNYSSELNVNALELEDSALYLCASNNLLAIDTGELFFGEGSRLTVL.